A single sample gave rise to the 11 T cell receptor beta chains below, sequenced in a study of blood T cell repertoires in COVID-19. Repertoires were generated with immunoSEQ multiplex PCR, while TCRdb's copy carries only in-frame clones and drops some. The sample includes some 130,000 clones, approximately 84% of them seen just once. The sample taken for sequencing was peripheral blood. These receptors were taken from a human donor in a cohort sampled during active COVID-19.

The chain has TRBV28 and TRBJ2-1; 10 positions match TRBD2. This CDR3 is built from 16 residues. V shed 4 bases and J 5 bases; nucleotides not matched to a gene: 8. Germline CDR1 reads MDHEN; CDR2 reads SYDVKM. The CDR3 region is CASSSPASGSHNEQFF. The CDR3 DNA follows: TGTGCCAGCAGTTCCCCCGCTAGCGGGAGCCACAATGAGCAGTTCTTC.

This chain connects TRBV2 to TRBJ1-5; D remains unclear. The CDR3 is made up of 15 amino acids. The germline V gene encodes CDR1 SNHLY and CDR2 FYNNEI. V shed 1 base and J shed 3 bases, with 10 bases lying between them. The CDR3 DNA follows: TGTGCCAGCAGTGAAGGGGCAGGCTACAATCAGCCCCAGCATTTT. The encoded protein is CASSEGAGYNQPQHF.

CDR3 in DNA: TGTGCCAGCAAACAGGCAAATCAGCCCCAGCATTTT. Translated: CASKQANQPQHF. The V gene is TRBV2, the J gene TRBJ1-5; a weak D match, TRBD1 (5 bases). Germline assignment: CDR1 SNHLY and CDR2 FYNNEI. V was cut by 7 bases and J by 4 bases, with 8 bases left in between. This CDR3 is built from 12 residues.

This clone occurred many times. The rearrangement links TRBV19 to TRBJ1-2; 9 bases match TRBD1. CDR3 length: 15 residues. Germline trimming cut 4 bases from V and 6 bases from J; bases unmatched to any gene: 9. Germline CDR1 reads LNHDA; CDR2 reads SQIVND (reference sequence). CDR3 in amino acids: CASSTSDRGGHGYTF. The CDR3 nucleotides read TGTGCCAGTAGTACGTCGGACAGGGGAGGCCATGGCTACACCTTC.

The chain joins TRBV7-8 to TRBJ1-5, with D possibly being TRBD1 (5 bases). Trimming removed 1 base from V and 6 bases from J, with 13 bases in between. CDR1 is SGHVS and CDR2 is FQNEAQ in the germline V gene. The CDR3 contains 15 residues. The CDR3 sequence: CASSLGTGGGQPQHF. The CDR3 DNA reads TGTGCCAGCAGCTTAGGAACCGGGGGGGGTCAGCCCCAGCATTTT.

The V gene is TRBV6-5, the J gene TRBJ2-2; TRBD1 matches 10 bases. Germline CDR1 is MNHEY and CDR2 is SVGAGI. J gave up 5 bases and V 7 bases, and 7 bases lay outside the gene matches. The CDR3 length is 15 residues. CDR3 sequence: CASNPGQGRTGELFF. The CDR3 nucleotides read TGTGCCAGCAATCCGGGACAGGGGAGGACCGGGGAGCTGTTTTTT.

CDR3 region: CASSRDRGFGYTF. The CDR3 bases are TGTGCCAGCAGTAGGGACAGGGGGTTTGGCTACACCTTC. This sequence joins TRBV12-3 or TRBV12-4 and TRBJ1-2; the match to TRBD1 covers 11 bases. V trimming: 5 bases; J trimming: 7 bases; junction bases outside the gene matches: 3. The CDR3 runs 13 residues.

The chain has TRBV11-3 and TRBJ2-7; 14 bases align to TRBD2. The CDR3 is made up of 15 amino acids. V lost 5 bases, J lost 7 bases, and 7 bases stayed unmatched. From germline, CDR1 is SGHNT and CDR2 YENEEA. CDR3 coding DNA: TGTGCCAGCAGCCCGGGACTAGCGGGGGAAGGTGAGCAGTACTTC. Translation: CASSPGLAGEGEQYF. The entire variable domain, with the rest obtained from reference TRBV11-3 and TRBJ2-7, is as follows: EAGVVQSPRYKIIEKKQPVAFWCNPISGHNTLYWYLQNLGQGPELLIRYENEEAVDDSQLPKDRFSAERLKGVDSTLKIQPAELGDSAVYLCASSPGLAGEGEQYFGPGTRLTVT.

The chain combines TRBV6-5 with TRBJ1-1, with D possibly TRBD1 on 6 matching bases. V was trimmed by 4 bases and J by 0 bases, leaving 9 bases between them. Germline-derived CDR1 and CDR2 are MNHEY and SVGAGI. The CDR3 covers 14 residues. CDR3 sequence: CASSLGQLNTEAFF. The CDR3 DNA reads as TGTGCCAGCAGTTTGGGACAATTGAACACTGAAGCTTTCTTT.

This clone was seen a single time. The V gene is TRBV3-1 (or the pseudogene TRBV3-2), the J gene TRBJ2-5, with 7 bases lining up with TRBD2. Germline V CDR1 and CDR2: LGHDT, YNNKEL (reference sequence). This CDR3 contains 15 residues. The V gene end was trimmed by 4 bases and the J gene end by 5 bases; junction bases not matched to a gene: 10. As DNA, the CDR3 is TGTGCCAGCAGCCCCCTAGGACTAGGGAGGGAGACCCAGTACTTC. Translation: CASSPLGLGRETQYF.

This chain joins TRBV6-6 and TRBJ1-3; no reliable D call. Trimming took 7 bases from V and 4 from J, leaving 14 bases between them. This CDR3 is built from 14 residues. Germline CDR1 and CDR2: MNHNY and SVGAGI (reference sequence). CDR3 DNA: TGTGCCAGCATGGGCCTTGTACCCGGAAACACCATATATTTT. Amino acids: CASMGLVPGNTIYF.